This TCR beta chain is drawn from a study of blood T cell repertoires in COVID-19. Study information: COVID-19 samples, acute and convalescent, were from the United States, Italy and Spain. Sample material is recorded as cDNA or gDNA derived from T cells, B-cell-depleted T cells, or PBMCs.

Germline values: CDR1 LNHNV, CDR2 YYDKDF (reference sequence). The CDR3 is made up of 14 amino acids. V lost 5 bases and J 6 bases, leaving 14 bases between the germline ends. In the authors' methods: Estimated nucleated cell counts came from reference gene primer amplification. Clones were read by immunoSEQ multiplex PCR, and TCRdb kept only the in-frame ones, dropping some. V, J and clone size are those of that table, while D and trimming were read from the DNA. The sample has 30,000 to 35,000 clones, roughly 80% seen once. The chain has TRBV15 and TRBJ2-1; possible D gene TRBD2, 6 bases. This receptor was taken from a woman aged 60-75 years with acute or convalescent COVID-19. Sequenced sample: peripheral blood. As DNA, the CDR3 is TGTGCCACCAGCTGGGACTTGCTGACCAATGAGCAGTTCTTC. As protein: CATSWDLLTNEQFF.